This is a list of T cell receptor beta chains from one sample in a study of STAT5B mutations in CD4+ large granular lymphocyte leukemia. The method was immunoSEQ multiplex PCR; TCRdb's version includes in-frame clones alone and lacks a portion of them. The sample records under 40,000 clones, more than 65% being singletons. Input material: CD4+ T cells from blood buffy coats. All receptors come from a human donor in good health. CDR3s include the opening cysteine and the closing phenylalanine or tryptophan. Each record gives: D gene, V gene, clone size, J gene, CDR3 DNA, CDR3 protein. A D gene is named only where the DNA matches it firmly. The size of a clone is reported for some rows only, either as once, few or many, or as a class for expanded clones.

.	TRBV25-1	.	TRBJ1-5	TGTGCCAGCAGTGTTACAGGAATTAATCAGCCCCAGCATTTT	CASSVTGINQPQHF
.	TRBV5-4	medium-sized	TRBJ2-7	TGTGCCAGCAGCTCGGGACCGACTTTAGAGCAGTACTTC	CASSSGPTLEQYF
.	TRBV7-6	.	TRBJ2-3	TGTGCCAGCAGCTTCAAACCCTCGAGAAGCACGGGAGATACGCAGTATTTT	CASSFKPSRSTGDTQYF
.	TRBV5-1	.	TRBJ2-1	TGCGCCAGCAGCTTGGGGGGGGCTAGCCAGGGCAATGAGCAGTTCTTC	CASSLGGASQGNEQFF
.	TRBV6-5	.	TRBJ1-6	TGTGCCAGCAGAACAGACGGGACCGCAACCCTCCACTTT	CASRTDGTATLHF
.	TRBV5-4	.	TRBJ1-2	TGTGCCAGCAGCTTGGACAGGGAGGGCTACACCTTC	CASSLDREGYTF
.	TRBV6-5	.	TRBJ2-1	TGTGCCAGCAAACCGGCCGCGGGTGAGCAGTTCTTC	CASKPAAGEQFF
.	TRBV5-6	few	TRBJ1-3	TGTGCCAGCAGCGGGATGGGGGCCGGAAACACCATATATTTT	CASSGMGAGNTIYF
.	TRBV5-1	.	TRBJ2-7	TGCGCCAGCAGCTCCCGGGCCGTGGCCTACGAGCAGTACTTC	CASSSRAVAYEQYF
TRBD1	TRBV7-2	.	TRBJ2-1	TGTGCCAGCAGCCCGAAAGGGGGCATAAGGGAGCAGTTCTTC	CASSPKGGIREQFF
TRBD2	TRBV27	.	TRBJ2-2	TGTGCCAGCAGTTCTAGCGGGATCGGATCCGGGGAGCTGTTTTTT	CASSSSGIGSGELFF
.	TRBV6-5	.	TRBJ1-2	TGTGCCAGCAGTTCAACGATCGGCTACACCTTC	CASSSTIGYTF
.	TRBV7-9	few	TRBJ2-7	TGTGCCAGCAGCTCCGACTTACCCCCTGGGGAGCAGTACTTC	CASSSDLPPGEQYF
.	TRBV7-9	.	TRBJ2-5	TGTGCCAGCAGCTTAGTGATCAGTGCGGAGACCCAGTACTTC	CASSLVISAETQYF
.	TRBV18	.	TRBJ2-5	TGTGCCAGCTCACCGCGAATAACAGACCTATCCGGGACCCAGTACTTC	CASSPRITDLSGTQYF
.	TRBV20-1	.	TRBJ1-6	TGCAGTGCTAGAGACAGGGCCCTCCACTTT	CSARDRALHF
.	TRBV11-2	.	TRBJ2-1	TGTGCCAGCAGCTTACCCCAACGGTTTAATGAGCAGTTCTTC	CASSLPQRFNEQFF
.	TRBV19	.	TRBJ1-1	TGTGCCAGTAGTCTCCCCCCCGGGATGAACACTGAAGCTTTCTTT	CASSLPPGMNTEAFF
.	TRBV7-9	once	TRBJ2-3	TGTGCCAGCAGCTTTAGGGTCAGGGGCACAGATACGCAGTATTTT	CASSFRVRGTDTQYF
TRBD1	TRBV19	once	TRBJ1-1	TGTGCCAGTGCAAACAGGGGAGTACTCACTGAAGCTTTCTTT	CASANRGVLTEAFF
.	TRBV7-9	few	TRBJ1-4	TGTGCCAGCAGCCCTCTAGGTGAAAAACTGTTTTTT	CASSPLGEKLFF
.	TRBV5-6	few	TRBJ2-5	TGTGCCAGCAGCTCGATCGGGGGAGGCCAAGAGACCCAGTACTTC	CASSSIGGGQETQYF
TRBD1	TRBV5-1	.	TRBJ2-5	TGCGCCAGCAGCTCGAACGGATTGGGACAGTTCCAAGAGACCCAGTACTTC	CASSSNGLGQFQETQYF
TRBD1	TRBV10-2	once	TRBJ1-2	TGCGCCAGCAGTGAATTTGAAGGGGGCCGGGGAGGCTACACCTTC	CASSEFEGGRGGYTF
TRBD1	TRBV11-2	.	TRBJ1-4	TGTGCCAGCAGCTTGGGTGACAGGGACTTTGAAAAACTGTTTTTT	CASSLGDRDFEKLFF
.	TRBV9	.	TRBJ2-5	TGTGCCAGCAGCGTAGTGCCCCGGACTGAGATGTACTTC	CASSVVPRTEMYF
TRBD1	TRBV28	.	TRBJ1-1	TGTGCCAGCAGGTTGGGACAGGGGGCTTTGAACACTGAAGCTTTCTTT	CASRLGQGALNTEAFF
TRBD2	TRBV6-5	.	TRBJ2-2	TGTGCCAGCAGTTCCTCCACTAGCGCCAGCGGGGAGCTGTTTTTT	CASSSSTSASGELFF
.	TRBV5-1	few	TRBJ2-5	TGCGCCAGCCGACACGGGCGGTTCCAAACCCAAGAGACCCAGTACTTC	CASRHGRFQTQETQYF
.	TRBV19	once	TRBJ1-1	TGTGCCAGTAGTATAGCCACAGGGAGGTACAACACTGAAGCTTTCTTT	CASSIATGRYNTEAFF
.	TRBV5-1	.	TRBJ2-3	TGCGCCAGCAGCCCCGGGACCCATACAGATACGCAGTATTTT	CASSPGTHTDTQYF
.	TRBV2	.	TRBJ2-3	TGTGCCAGCAGCGACGATGGCACGCGATATACGCAGTATTTT	CASSDDGTRYTQYF
TRBD1	TRBV27	.	TRBJ1-6	TGTGCCAGCAGTCCAAGACAGGGTTCGGGTAATTCACCCCTCCACTTT	CASSPRQGSGNSPLHF
.	TRBV6-1	.	TRBJ1-1	TGTGCCAGCAGTGCCGACTGGAGGTCTGAAGCTTTCTTT	CASSADWRSEAFF
.	TRBV21-1	.	TRBJ1-5	TGTGCCAGCAGCAAGGGTCGGGGGGGGAGTCAGCCCCAGCATTTT	CASSKGRGGSQPQHF
TRBD2	TRBV7-3	.	TRBJ2-3	TGTGCCAGCAGCTTATCAGGCGGGGGGGGCACAGATACGCAGTATTTT	CASSLSGGGGTDTQYF
.	TRBV19	few	TRBJ1-3	TGTGCCAGTACTTCCCGAAACACCATATATTTT	CASTSRNTIYF
.	TRBV7-9	.	TRBJ2-4	TGTGCCAGCAGCAAACAGGGTGAGGCGGGCTTGGCCAAAAACATTCAGTACTTC	CASSKQGEAGLAKNIQYF
.	TRBV5-5	.	TRBJ1-4	TGTGCCAGCAGCCCAATAGGTTGGGAAAAACTGTTTTTT	CASSPIGWEKLFF
.	TRBV18	.	TRBJ1-1	TGTGCCAGCTCACCTGGGGGAGCGTTGAGCACTGAAGCTTTCTTT	CASSPGGALSTEAFF
.	TRBV7-8	.	TRBJ1-6	TGTGCCAGCAGCTTGGGGGGGCGATCGGATTCACCCCTCCACTTT	CASSLGGRSDSPLHF
.	TRBV6-1	.	TRBJ1-1	TGTGCCAGCACCGAAGGTCCCTGGGAATCGGCTTTCTTT	CASTEGPWESAFF
.	TRBV18	.	TRBJ1-6	TGTGCCAGCTCACCATCCACCGGTAGTGCCCTCCACTTT	CASSPSTGSALHF
TRBD2	TRBV5-1	.	TRBJ2-5	TGCGCCAGCAGCTTGACTAGCGCCCAAGAGACCCAGTACTTC	CASSLTSAQETQYF